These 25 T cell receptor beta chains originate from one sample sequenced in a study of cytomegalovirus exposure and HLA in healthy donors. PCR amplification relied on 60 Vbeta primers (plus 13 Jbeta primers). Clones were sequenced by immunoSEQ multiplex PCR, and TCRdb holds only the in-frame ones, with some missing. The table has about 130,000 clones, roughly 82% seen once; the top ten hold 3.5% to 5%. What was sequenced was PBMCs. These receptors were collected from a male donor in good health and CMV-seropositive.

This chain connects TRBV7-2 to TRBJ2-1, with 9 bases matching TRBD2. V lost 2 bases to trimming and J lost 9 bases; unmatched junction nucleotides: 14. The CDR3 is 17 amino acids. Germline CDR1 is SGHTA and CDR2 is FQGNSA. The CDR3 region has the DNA TGTGCCAGCAGCTTAATCCGGCTAGCGGGGAGGGAGTTTGAGCAGTTCTTC. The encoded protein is CASSLIRLAGREFEQFF.

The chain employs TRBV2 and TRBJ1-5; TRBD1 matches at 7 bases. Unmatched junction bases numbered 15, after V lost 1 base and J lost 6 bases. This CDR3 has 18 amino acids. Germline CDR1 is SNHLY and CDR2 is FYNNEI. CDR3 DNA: TGTGCCAGCAGTGAAGACACAGGGGTGGGTCCCAAAAGTCAGCCCCAGCATTTT. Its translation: CASSEDTGVGPKSQPQHF.

The CDR3 region is CASSVSTGGMNTEAFF. CDR3 DNA sequence: TGTGCCAGCAGCGTCTCCACAGGGGGGATGAACACTGAAGCTTTCTTT. The V call is TRBV9, the J call TRBJ1-1; 8 bases fit TRBD1. The CDR3 loop spans 16 amino acids. The V gene end was trimmed by 2 bases and the J gene end by 0 bases; junction bases not matched to a gene: 6. Germline V gene lookup returns CDR1 SGDLS and CDR2 YYNGEE.

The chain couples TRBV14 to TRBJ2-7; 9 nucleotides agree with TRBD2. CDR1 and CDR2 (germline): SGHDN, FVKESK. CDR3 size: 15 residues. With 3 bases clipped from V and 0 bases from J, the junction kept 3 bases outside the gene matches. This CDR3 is CASSQLAGFSYEQYF. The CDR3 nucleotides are TGTGCCAGCAGCCAGCTAGCGGGGTTCTCCTACGAGCAGTACTTC.

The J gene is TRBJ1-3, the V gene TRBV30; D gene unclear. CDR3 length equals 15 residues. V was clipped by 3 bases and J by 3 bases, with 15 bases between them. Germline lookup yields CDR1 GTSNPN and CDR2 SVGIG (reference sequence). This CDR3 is CAWRRGNLGGNTIYF. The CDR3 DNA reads TGTGCCTGGAGGAGAGGGAATTTGGGTGGAAACACCATATATTTT.

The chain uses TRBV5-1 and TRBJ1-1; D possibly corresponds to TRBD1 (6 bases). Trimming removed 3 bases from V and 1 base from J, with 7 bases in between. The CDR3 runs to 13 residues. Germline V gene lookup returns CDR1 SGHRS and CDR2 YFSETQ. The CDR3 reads CASSSTGNTEAFF. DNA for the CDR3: TGCGCCAGCAGCTCGACAGGGAACACTGAAGCTTTCTTT.

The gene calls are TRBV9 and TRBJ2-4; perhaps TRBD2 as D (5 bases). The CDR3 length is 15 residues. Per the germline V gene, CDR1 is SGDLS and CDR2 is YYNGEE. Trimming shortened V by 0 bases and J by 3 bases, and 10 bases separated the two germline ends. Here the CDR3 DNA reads TGTGCCAGCAGCGTAGGGACTTTAGGCAAAAACATTCAGTACTTC. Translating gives CASSVGTLGKNIQYF.

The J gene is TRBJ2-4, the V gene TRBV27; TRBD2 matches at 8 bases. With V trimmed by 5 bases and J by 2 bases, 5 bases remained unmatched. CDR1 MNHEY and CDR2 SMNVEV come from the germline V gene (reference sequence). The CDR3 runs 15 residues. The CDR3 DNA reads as TGTGCCAGCAGTCCCAAGCGGGAGTCCAAAAACATTCAGTACTTC. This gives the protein CASSPKRESKNIQYF.

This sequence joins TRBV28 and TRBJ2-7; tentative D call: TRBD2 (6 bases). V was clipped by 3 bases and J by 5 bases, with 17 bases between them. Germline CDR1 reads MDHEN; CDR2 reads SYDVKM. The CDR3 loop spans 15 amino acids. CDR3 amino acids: CASSFLRLESNEQYF. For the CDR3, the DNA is TGTGCCAGCAGTTTCCTCAGACTAGAATCAAACGAGCAGTACTTC.

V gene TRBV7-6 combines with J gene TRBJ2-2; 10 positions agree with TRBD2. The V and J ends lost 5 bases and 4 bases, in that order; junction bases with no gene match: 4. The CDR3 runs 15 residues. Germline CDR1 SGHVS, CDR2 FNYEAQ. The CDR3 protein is CASSRSGGLTGELFF. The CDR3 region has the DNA TGTGCCAGCAGCCGTAGCGGGGGGCTCACCGGGGAGCTGTTTTTT.

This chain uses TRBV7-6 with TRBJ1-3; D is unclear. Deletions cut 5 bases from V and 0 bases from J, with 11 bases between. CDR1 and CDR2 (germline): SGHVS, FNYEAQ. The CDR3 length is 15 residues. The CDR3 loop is CASSPDFASGNTIYF. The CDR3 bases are TGTGCCAGCAGCCCGGACTTTGCCTCTGGAAACACCATATATTTT.

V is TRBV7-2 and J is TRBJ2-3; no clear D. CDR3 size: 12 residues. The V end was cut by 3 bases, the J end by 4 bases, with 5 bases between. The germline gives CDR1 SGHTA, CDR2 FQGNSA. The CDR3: CASSLLADTQYF. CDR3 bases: TGTGCCAGCAGCTTGTTAGCAGATACGCAGTATTTT.

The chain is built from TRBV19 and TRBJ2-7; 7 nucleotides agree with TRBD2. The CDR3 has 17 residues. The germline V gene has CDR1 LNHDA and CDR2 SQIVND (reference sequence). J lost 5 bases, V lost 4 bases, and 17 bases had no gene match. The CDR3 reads CASSTNPGGGAGHEQYF. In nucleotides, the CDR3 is TGTGCCAGTAGTACAAACCCCGGGGGAGGGGCCGGCCACGAGCAGTACTTC.

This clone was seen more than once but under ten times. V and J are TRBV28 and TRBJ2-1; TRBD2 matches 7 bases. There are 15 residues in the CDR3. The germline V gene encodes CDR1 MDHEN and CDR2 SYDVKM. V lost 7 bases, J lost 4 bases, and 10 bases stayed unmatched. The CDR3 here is CASIPFSSGYNEQFF. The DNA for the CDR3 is TGTGCCAGCATCCCGTTTTCTAGCGGATACAATGAGCAGTTCTTC.

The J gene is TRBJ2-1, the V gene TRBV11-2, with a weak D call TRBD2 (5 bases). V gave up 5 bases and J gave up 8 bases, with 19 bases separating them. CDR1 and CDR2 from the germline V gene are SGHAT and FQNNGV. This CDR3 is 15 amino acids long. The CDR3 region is CASSPSTGEYHEQFF. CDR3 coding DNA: TGTGCCAGCAGCCCCTCTACCGGGGAATACCATGAGCAGTTCTTC.

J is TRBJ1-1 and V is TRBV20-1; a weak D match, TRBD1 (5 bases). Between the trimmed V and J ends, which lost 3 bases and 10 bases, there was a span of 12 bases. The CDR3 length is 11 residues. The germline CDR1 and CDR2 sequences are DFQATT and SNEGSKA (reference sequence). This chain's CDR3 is CSASIGQGAFF. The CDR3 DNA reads TGCAGTGCTAGTATCGGGCAGGGAGCTTTCTTT.

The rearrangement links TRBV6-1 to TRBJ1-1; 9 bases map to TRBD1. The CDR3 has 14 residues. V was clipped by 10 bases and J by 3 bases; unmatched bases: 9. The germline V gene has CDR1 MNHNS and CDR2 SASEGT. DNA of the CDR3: TGTGCCATTCGACAGGGGGTAGGGTACACTGAAGCTTTCTTT. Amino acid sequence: CAIRQGVGYTEAFF.

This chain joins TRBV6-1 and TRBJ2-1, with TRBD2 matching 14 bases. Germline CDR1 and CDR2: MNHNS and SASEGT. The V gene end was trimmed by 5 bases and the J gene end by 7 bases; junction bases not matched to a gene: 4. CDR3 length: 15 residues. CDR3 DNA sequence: TGTGCCAGCAGTTTGGGACTAGCGGGGGTAAATGAGCAGTTCTTC. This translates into CASSLGLAGVNEQFF.

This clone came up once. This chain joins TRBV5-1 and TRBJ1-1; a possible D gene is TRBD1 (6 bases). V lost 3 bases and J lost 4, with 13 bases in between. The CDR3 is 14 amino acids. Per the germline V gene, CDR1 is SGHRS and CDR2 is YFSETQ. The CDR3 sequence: CASSSPGVGTEAFF. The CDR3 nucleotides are TGCGCCAGCAGCTCCCCAGGGGTGGGCACTGAAGCTTTCTTT.

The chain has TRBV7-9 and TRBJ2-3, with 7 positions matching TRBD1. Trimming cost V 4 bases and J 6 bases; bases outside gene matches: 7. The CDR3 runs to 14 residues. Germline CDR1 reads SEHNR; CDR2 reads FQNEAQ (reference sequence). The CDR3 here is CASSSGTVLDTQYF. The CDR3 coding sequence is TGTGCCAGCAGCTCGGGGACAGTTTTGGATACGCAGTATTTT.

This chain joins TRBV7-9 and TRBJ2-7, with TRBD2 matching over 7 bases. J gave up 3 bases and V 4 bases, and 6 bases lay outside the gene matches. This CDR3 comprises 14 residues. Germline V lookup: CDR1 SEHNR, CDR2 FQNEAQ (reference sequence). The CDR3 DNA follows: TGTGCCAGCAGCTCCGGCGGGAGCGACTACGAGCAGTACTTC. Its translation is CASSSGGSDYEQYF.

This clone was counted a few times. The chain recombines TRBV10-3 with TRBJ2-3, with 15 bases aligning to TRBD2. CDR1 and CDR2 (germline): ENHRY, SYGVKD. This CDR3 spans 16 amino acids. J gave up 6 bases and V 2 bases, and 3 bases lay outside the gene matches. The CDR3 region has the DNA TGTGCCATCAGTGAGACCGGGACTAGCGGGGGGGATACGCAGTATTTT. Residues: CAISETGTSGGDTQYF.

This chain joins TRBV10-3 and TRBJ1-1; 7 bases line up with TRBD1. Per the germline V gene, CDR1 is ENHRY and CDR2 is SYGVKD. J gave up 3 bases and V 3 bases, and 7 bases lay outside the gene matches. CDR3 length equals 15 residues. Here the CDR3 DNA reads TGTGCCATCAGTGACCCGGACAGGCTTGACACTGAAGCTTTCTTT. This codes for CAISDPDRLDTEAFF.

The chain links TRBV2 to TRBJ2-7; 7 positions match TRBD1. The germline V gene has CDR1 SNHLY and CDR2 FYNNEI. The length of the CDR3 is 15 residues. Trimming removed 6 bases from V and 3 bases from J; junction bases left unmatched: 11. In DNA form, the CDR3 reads TGTGCCAGCAGCAATCCAAGACAGGGACGCTACGAGCAGTACTTC. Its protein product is CASSNPRQGRYEQYF.

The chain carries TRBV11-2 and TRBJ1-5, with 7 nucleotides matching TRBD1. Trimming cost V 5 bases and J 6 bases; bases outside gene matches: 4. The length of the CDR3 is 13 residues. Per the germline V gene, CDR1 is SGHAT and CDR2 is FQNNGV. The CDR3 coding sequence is TGTGCCAGCAGCCCAGGGGGAGGTCAGCCCCAGCATTTT. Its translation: CASSPGGGQPQHF.